This TCR beta chain was found in a study of brain T cells in children with intractable seizures. The data were produced by immunoSEQ multiplex PCR, yet TCRdb's version contains in-frame clones alone and is incomplete. The data show about 340,000 clones, more than 85% seen once. Regarding time point: blood from clinic visit 5 months post-surgery; TSC patient then seizure free. Patients received at least one anti-epileptic drug before surgery. V lost 4 bases, J lost 4 bases, and 16 bases lay in between. This CDR3 has 15 amino acids. Germline-derived CDR1 and CDR2 are MNHEY and SMNVEV (reference sequence).

The sequencing used peripheral blood, collected more than 4 months after surgery. The clonotype originates from a boy under two years old with tuberous sclerosis and intractable seizures. The chain uses TRBV27 and TRBJ1-2; possible D gene TRBD1, 5 bases. The CDR3 spells CASSSAPGGLYGYTF. The CDR3 bases are TGTGCCAGCAGTTCCGCCCCCGGGGGACTCTATGGCTACACCTTC.